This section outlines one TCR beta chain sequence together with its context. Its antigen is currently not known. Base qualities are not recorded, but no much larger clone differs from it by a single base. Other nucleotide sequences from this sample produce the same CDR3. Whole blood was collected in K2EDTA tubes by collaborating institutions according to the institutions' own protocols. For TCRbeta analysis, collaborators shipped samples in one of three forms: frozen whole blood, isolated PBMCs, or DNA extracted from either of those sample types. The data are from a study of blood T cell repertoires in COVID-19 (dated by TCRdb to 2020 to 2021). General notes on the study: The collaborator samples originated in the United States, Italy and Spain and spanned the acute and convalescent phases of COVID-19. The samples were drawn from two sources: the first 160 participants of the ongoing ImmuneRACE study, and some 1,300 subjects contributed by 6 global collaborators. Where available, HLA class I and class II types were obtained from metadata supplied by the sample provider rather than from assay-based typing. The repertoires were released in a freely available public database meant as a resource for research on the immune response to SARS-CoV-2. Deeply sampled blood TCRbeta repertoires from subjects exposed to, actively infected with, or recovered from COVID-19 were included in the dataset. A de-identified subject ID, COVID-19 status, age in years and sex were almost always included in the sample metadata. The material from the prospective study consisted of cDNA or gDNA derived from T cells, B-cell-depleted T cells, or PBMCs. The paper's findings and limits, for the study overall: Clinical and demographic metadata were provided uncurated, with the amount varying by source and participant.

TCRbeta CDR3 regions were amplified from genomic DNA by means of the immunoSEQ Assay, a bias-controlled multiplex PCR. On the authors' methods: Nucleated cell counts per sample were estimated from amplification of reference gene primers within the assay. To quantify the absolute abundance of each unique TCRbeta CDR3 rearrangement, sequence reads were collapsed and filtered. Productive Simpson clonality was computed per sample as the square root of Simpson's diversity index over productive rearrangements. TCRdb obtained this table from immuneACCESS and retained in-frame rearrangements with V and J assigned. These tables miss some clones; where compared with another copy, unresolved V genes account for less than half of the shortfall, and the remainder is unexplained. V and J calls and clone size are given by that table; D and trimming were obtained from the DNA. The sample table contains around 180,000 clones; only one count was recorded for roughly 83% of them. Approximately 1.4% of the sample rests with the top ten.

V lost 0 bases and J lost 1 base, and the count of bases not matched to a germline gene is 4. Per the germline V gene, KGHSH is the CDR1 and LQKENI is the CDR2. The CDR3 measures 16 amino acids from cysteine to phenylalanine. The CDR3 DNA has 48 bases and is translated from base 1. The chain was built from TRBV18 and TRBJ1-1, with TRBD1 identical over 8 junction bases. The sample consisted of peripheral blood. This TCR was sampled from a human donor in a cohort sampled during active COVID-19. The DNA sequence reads TGTGCCAGCTCACCACCGTTAGGACAGGGGAACACTGAAGCTTTCTTT. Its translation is CASSPPLGQGNTEAFF.